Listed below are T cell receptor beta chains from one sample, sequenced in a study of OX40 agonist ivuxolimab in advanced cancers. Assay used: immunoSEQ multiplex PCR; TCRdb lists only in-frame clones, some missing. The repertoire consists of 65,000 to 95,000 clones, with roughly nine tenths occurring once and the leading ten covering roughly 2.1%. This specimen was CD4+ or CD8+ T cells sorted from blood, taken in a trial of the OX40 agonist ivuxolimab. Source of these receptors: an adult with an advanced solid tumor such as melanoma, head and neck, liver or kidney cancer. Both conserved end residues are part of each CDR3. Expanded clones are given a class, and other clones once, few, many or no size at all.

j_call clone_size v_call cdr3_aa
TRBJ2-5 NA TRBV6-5 CASSYGAGGRETQYF
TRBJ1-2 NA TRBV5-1 CASSLDSLYGYTF
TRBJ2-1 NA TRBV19 CASRQGQGSNEQFF
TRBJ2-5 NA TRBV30 CAWRSSLGRGYQETQYF
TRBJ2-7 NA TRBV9 CASSVDSWGDYEQYF
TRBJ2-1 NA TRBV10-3 CAIKGAGSSYNEQFF
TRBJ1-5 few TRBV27 CASRAGQVNQPQHF
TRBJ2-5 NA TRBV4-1 CASSQATIQETQYF
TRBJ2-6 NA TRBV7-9 CASSWGQGGPSGANVLTF
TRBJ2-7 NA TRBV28 CASEGQGVSYEQYF
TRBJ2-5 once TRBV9 CASSVGLEHQETQYF
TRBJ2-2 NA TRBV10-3 CAISPRDSAGELFF
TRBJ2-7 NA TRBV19 CASSITPLAVKSSYEQYF
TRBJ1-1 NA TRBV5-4 CASSLASAGKNTEAFF
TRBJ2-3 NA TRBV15 CATSRSPILSGRGGDTQYF
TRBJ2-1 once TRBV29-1 CSVDARTSRSSYNEQFF
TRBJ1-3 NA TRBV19 CASGSGNTIYF
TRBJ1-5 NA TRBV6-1 CASSEVQGGAVYQPQHF
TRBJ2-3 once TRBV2 CASSEQEHTDTQYF
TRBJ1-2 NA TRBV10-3 CAISEGRGGNYGYTF
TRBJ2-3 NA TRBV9 CASSVVGGATDTQYF
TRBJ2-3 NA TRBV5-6 CASSIGRGTDTQYF
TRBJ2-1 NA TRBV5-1 CASSSWGPGTVNEQFF
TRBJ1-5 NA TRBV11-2 CASSSQGGGNQPQHF
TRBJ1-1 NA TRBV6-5 CASSYSTRGNTEAFF
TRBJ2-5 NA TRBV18 CASSPRTTQETQYF
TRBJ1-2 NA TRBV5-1 CASSLASDYGYTF
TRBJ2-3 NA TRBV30 CAWSSTSGMDTQYF
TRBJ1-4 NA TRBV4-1 CASSQVMGDPFEKLFF